A selection of T cell receptor beta chains follows, all from one sample in a study of T cells in Graves' hyperthyroidism and ophthalmopathy. TCRdb fed the multiplex PCR reads into MiXCR, producing one record per CDR3 protein. The table has about 640,000 distinct CDR3 sequences, around 21% seen once. Specimen: blood. These receptors all come from a man aged 25 to 40 with Graves' ophthalmopathy. CDR3s include the opening cysteine and the closing phenylalanine or tryptophan. Fields, in order: J gene, V gene, D gene, clone size, CDR3 DNA, CDR3 protein. The D gene is left open where the match is weak. Clone sizes are given selectively: once, few, many, or a class where the clone is expanded.

J gene: TRBJ1-5; V gene: TRBV28; D gene: -; clone size: few; CDR3 DNA: TGTGCCAGCAGTTTAAATTTGGGGTTACAGCAGCCCCAGCATTTT; CDR3 protein: CASSLNLGLQQPQHF
J gene: TRBJ1-5; V gene: TRBV19; D gene: -; clone size: few; CDR3 DNA: TGTGCCAGTACGCCTCGCGGGCAGTGGGACAATCAGCCCCAGCATTTT; CDR3 protein: CASTPRGQWDNQPQHF
J gene: TRBJ2-7; V gene: TRBV15; D gene: -; clone size: few; CDR3 DNA: TGTGCCACCAGCCGGGGCGGAGGCGAGCAGTACTTC; CDR3 protein: CATSRGGGEQYF
J gene: TRBJ2-4; V gene: TRBV28; D gene: TRBD2; clone size: -; CDR3 DNA: TGTGCCAGCACCCCCGGGACTAGAGTAGCCAAAAACATTCAGTACTTC; CDR3 protein: CASTPGTRVAKNIQYF
J gene: TRBJ2-3; V gene: TRBV11-3; D gene: -; clone size: many; CDR3 DNA: TGTGCCAGCAGCTCAGAGGCGACCACAGATACGCAGTATTTT; CDR3 protein: CASSSEATTDTQYF
J gene: TRBJ2-7; V gene: TRBV20-1; D gene: -; clone size: many; CDR3 DNA: TGCAGTGTCAGGGGCAGGGCCGAGCAGTACTTC; CDR3 protein: CSVRGRAEQYF
J gene: TRBJ2-3; V gene: TRBV6-1; D gene: TRBD2; clone size: few; CDR3 DNA: TGTGCCAGCAGTTATTCCGGACTAGCGCCCTCTGATACGCAGTATTTT; CDR3 protein: CASSYSGLAPSDTQYF
J gene: TRBJ2-7; V gene: TRBV27; D gene: TRBD1; clone size: few; CDR3 DNA: TGTGCCAGCAGTTTAAGCGACAGGGCCATGGACGAGCAGTACTTC; CDR3 protein: CASSLSDRAMDEQYF
J gene: TRBJ2-6; V gene: TRBV30; D gene: TRBD1; clone size: -; CDR3 DNA: TGTGCCGGGGACAGGGGGGGCCCTGGGGCCTACGTCCTGACTTTC; CDR3 protein: CAGDRGGPGAYVLTF
J gene: TRBJ2-7; V gene: TRBV11-2; D gene: TRBD1; clone size: many; CDR3 DNA: TGTGCCAGCAGCTTAGACGGACAGGGGACCTACGAGCAGTACTTC; CDR3 protein: CASSLDGQGTYEQYF
J gene: TRBJ1-2; V gene: TRBV3-1; D gene: TRBD1; clone size: few; CDR3 DNA: TGTGCCAGCAGCCACTCCACGCTCCGGGACAGAGCTAACTATGGCTACACCTTC; CDR3 protein: CASSHSTLRDRANYGYTF
J gene: TRBJ2-7; V gene: TRBV7-8; D gene: TRBD2; clone size: -; CDR3 DNA: TGTGCCAGCAGCTTAGTGGGGGGAGCGGGAGAGTACGAGCAGTACTTC; CDR3 protein: CASSLVGGAGEYEQYF
J gene: TRBJ1-4; V gene: TRBV6-1; D gene: -; clone size: -; CDR3 DNA: TGTGCCAGCAGGGGGACGGGGGGGGCGGCTAATGAAAAACTGTTTTTT; CDR3 protein: CASRGTGGAANEKLFF
J gene: TRBJ1-2; V gene: TRBV15; D gene: -; clone size: many; CDR3 DNA: TGTGCCACCAGCAGAGATCTTCTAGGGAACTATGGCTACACCTTC; CDR3 protein: CATSRDLLGNYGYTF
J gene: TRBJ2-5; V gene: TRBV6-1; D gene: -; clone size: -; CDR3 DNA: TGTGCCAGCAGTGAATGGTTAAAAGCAGAGACCCAGTACTTC; CDR3 protein: CASSEWLKAETQYF
J gene: TRBJ2-5; V gene: TRBV18; D gene: TRBD2; clone size: few; CDR3 DNA: TGTGCCAGCTCACCGGTAGCGGGAGGAATTGGGCAAGAGACCCAGTACTTC; CDR3 protein: CASSPVAGGIGQETQYF
J gene: TRBJ2-1; V gene: TRBV14; D gene: -; clone size: -; CDR3 DNA: TGTGCCAGCAGCCTCCCCGGGGTGCAGGACAATGAGCAGTTCTTC; CDR3 protein: CASSLPGVQDNEQFF
J gene: TRBJ2-5; V gene: TRBV2; D gene: TRBD1; clone size: -; CDR3 DNA: TGTGCCAGCAGTACAGGGGTCGATGAGGAGACCCAGTACTTC; CDR3 protein: CASSTGVDEETQYF
J gene: TRBJ1-6; V gene: TRBV18; D gene: -; clone size: few; CDR3 DNA: TGTGCCAGCTCACCGTACAGCGAATGGGATTCACCCCTCCACTTT; CDR3 protein: CASSPYSEWDSPLHF
J gene: TRBJ2-3; V gene: TRBV3-1; D gene: TRBD2; clone size: -; CDR3 DNA: TGTGCCAGCAGCCAAGGGGTCTCCGGGACTAGTACAGATACGCAGTATTTT; CDR3 protein: CASSQGVSGTSTDTQYF
J gene: TRBJ2-5; V gene: TRBV13; D gene: -; clone size: few; CDR3 DNA: TGTGCCAGCAGCTTCCGGGGGCCTCAGCAAGAGACCCAGTACTTC; CDR3 protein: CASSFRGPQQETQYF
J gene: TRBJ2-1; V gene: TRBV4-3; D gene: -; clone size: -; CDR3 DNA: TGCGCCAGCAGCCAGGGAACTCCGGGACGGCTATACAATGAGCAGTTCTTC; CDR3 protein: CASSQGTPGRLYNEQFF
J gene: TRBJ2-1; V gene: TRBV10-2; D gene: TRBD1; clone size: few; CDR3 DNA: TGCGCCAGCACCGTGGGGGACAGGGGCCGCTCCTCTTCCTACAATGAGCAGTTCTTC; CDR3 protein: CASTVGDRGRSSSYNEQFF
J gene: TRBJ2-1; V gene: TRBV12-3/TRBV12-4; D gene: -; clone size: -; CDR3 DNA: TGTGCCAGCAAAGGGGCCGACGACGGGTGGGCGCAGTTCTTC; CDR3 protein: CASKGADDGWAQFF
J gene: TRBJ2-2; V gene: TRBV28; D gene: -; clone size: many; CDR3 DNA: TGTGCCAGCAGTTTGCTGGGGGGCACCGGGGAGCTGTTTTTT; CDR3 protein: CASSLLGGTGELFF
J gene: TRBJ1-5; V gene: TRBV10-1; D gene: -; clone size: few; CDR3 DNA: TGCGCCAGCAGTGAGGGGGGGGGGGGGCGGCCCCAGCATTTT; CDR3 protein: CASSEGGGGRPQHF
J gene: TRBJ2-7; V gene: TRBV20-1; D gene: -; clone size: many; CDR3 DNA: TGCAGTGCTACGGGTAGGGCCGCTGTTCCGGACGAGCAGTACTTC; CDR3 protein: CSATGRAAVPDEQYF
J gene: TRBJ1-5; V gene: TRBV2; D gene: -; clone size: many; CDR3 DNA: TGTGCCAGTGAAGGGGGAAATCAGCCCCAGCATTTT; CDR3 protein: CASEGGNQPQHF
J gene: TRBJ2-7; V gene: TRBV7-8; D gene: -; clone size: many; CDR3 DNA: TGTGCCAGCAGCTTAGGGACGGGTCCACAGGAGCAGTACTTC; CDR3 protein: CASSLGTGPQEQYF
J gene: TRBJ1-2; V gene: TRBV28; D gene: TRBD1; clone size: -; CDR3 DNA: TGTGCCAGCAGCCTTTTCCGGGACAGCTATGGCTACACCTTC; CDR3 protein: CASSLFRDSYGYTF
J gene: TRBJ2-1; V gene: TRBV4-1; D gene: TRBD2; clone size: few; CDR3 DNA: TGCGCCAGCAGCCACCCTCCAACTAGCGACCTCAATGAGCAGTTCTTC; CDR3 protein: CASSHPPTSDLNEQFF
J gene: TRBJ1-5; V gene: TRBV11-2; D gene: -; clone size: -; CDR3 DNA: TGTGCCAGCAGCTCCCAGCCCCAGCATTTT; CDR3 protein: CASSSQPQHF
J gene: TRBJ2-1; V gene: TRBV13; D gene: TRBD2; clone size: many; CDR3 DNA: TGTGCCAGCAGCTTCAGAGCGGGGATTCCCAATGAGCAGTTCTTC; CDR3 protein: CASSFRAGIPNEQFF
J gene: TRBJ2-1; V gene: TRBV5-5; D gene: -; clone size: few; CDR3 DNA: TGTGCCAGCAGCTTGGCTCCAGGGGACCTCAATGAGCAGTTCTTC; CDR3 protein: CASSLAPGDLNEQFF
J gene: TRBJ1-2; V gene: TRBV28; D gene: -; clone size: -; CDR3 DNA: TGTGCCAGCAGCGACCTGGTAAGACAACAAAGAAGGGGCGACACCTTC; CDR3 protein: CASSDLVRQQRRGDTF
J gene: TRBJ2-7; V gene: TRBV28; D gene: TRBD2; clone size: few; CDR3 DNA: TGTGCCAGCAGTCCCGGACTAGCGGGGCCCCCCTACGAGCAGTACTTC; CDR3 protein: CASSPGLAGPPYEQYF
J gene: TRBJ2-7; V gene: TRBV2; D gene: -; clone size: few; CDR3 DNA: TGTGCCAGCAGTGTGGCCTACTTCTACGAGCAGTACTTC; CDR3 protein: CASSVAYFYEQYF
J gene: TRBJ2-2; V gene: TRBV18; D gene: -; clone size: many; CDR3 DNA: TGTGCCAGCTCACCACCCACCGGGGAGCTGTTTTTT; CDR3 protein: CASSPPTGELFF
J gene: TRBJ2-7; V gene: TRBV2; D gene: TRBD2; clone size: few; CDR3 DNA: TGTGCCAGCAGTGAGGAGGGCCGGGGTCTGCGTCGCGGGAGTCCCTACGAGCAGTACTTC; CDR3 protein: CASSEEGRGLRRGSPYEQYF
J gene: TRBJ1-1; V gene: TRBV5-1; D gene: TRBD1; clone size: many; CDR3 DNA: TGCGCCAGCAGCGCGGACAGGGGAAAGGGACTGAACACTGAAGCTTTCTTT; CDR3 protein: CASSADRGKGLNTEAFF
J gene: TRBJ2-6; V gene: TRBV5-1; D gene: TRBD1; clone size: -; CDR3 DNA: TGCGCCAGCAGCGTACCGGGACAGGGGTACTCTGGGGCCAACGTCCTGACTTTC; CDR3 protein: CASSVPGQGYSGANVLTF
J gene: TRBJ2-7; V gene: TRBV11-2; D gene: -; clone size: many; CDR3 DNA: TGTGCCAGCAGCGGGCAGGGGCCCACCTACGAGCAGTACTTC; CDR3 protein: CASSGQGPTYEQYF
J gene: TRBJ2-4; V gene: TRBV20-1; D gene: -; clone size: few; CDR3 DNA: TGCAGTGCTAGACCAGTAGCCAAAAACATTCAGTACTTC; CDR3 protein: CSARPVAKNIQYF
J gene: TRBJ2-7; V gene: TRBV13; D gene: -; clone size: many; CDR3 DNA: TGTGCCAGCGCCCTCGGTCCTATTTCCTACGAGCAGTACTTC; CDR3 protein: CASALGPISYEQYF
J gene: TRBJ2-1; V gene: TRBV7-3; D gene: TRBD1; clone size: -; CDR3 DNA: TGTGCCAGCAGCTTTGGCAGGGGGTTCTACAATGAGCAGTTCTTC; CDR3 protein: CASSFGRGFYNEQFF
J gene: TRBJ1-1; V gene: TRBV3-1; D gene: -; clone size: -; CDR3 DNA: TGTGCCAGCAGCCATTTGGGACGGGGATTGACTGAAGCTTTCTTT; CDR3 protein: CASSHLGRGLTEAFF
J gene: TRBJ2-1; V gene: TRBV5-1; D gene: -; clone size: many; CDR3 DNA: TGCGCCAGCAGCTCCGCGGGGTACAATGAGCAGTTCTTC; CDR3 protein: CASSSAGYNEQFF
J gene: TRBJ1-5; V gene: TRBV19; D gene: -; clone size: -; CDR3 DNA: TGTGCCAGTAGTATGGCCGGGGCTATGAATCAGCCCCAGCATTTT; CDR3 protein: CASSMAGAMNQPQHF